This T cell receptor (beta chain) was captured in a study of blood T cell repertoires in COVID-19. Original data processing: Counts of nucleated cells, estimated from reference gene primer amplification, were obtained. Repertoires were generated with immunoSEQ multiplex PCR, while TCRdb's copy carries only in-frame clones and drops some. V, J and clone size were drawn from that table, and D and trimming were deduced from the DNA. The data show roughly 300,000 clones, more than 85% seen once. Recruits, aged roughly 18 to 95 years, lived in 24 US areas. V shed 9 bases and J shed 7 bases, with 12 bases lying between them. This CDR3 is 11 amino acids long. Germline values: CDR1 LNHDA, CDR2 SQIVND (reference sequence).

This rearrangement joins TRBV19 to TRBJ1-1, with D possibly TRBD1 on 5 matching bases. The receptor comes from a woman in her twenties or thirties who had recovered from COVID-19. Material for sequencing was PBMCs or T cells enriched from blood (not recorded which). The CDR3 DNA is TGTGCCAGCCTGGGGGGATATGAAGCTTTCTTT. Its translation: CASLGGYEAFF. The full variable domain, in which reference TRBV19 and TRBJ1-1 provide the parts outside the CDR3, is DGGITQSPKYLFRKEGQNVTLSCEQNLNHDAMYWYRQDPGQGLRLIYYSQIVNDFQKGDIAEGYSVSREKKESFPLTVTSAQKNPTAFYLCASLGGYEAFFGQGTRLTVV.